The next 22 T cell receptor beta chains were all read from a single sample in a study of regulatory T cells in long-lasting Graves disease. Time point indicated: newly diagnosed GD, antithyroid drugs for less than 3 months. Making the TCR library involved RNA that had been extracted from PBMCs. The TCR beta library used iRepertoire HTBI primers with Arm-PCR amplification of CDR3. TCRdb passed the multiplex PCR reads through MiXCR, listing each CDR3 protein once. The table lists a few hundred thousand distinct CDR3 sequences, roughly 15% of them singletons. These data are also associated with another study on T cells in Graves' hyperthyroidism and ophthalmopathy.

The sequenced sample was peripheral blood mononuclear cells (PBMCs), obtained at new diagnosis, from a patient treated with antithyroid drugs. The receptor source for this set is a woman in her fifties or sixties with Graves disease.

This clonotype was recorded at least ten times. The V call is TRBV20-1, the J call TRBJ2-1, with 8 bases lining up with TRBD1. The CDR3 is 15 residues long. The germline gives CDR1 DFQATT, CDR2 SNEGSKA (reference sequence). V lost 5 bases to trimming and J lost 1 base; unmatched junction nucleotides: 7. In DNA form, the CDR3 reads TGCAGTGCTGCAAAGGGACAGGATTCCTACAATGAGCAGTTCTTC. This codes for CSAAKGQDSYNEQFF.

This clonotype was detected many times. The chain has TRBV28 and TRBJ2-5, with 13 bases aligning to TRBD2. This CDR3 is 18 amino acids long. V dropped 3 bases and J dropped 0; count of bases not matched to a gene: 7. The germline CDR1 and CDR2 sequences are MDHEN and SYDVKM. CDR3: CASSLALGTSGNQETQYF. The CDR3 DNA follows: TGTGCCAGCAGTTTGGCGCTAGGGACTAGCGGGAACCAAGAGACCCAGTACTTC.

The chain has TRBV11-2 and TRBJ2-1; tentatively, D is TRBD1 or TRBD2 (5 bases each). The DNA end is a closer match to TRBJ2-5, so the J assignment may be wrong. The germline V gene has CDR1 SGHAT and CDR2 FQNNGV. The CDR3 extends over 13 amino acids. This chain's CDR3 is CASSLDEGKTQYF. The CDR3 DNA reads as TGTGCCAGCAGCTTAGATGAGGGGAAGACCCAGTACTTC.

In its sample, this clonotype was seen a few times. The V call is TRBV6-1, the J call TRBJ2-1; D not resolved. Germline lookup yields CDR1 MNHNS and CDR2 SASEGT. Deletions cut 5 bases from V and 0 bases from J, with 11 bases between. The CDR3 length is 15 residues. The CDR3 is CASSLQPRSYNEQFF. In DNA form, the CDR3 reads TGTGCCAGCAGTCTACAGCCCCGCTCCTACAATGAGCAGTTCTTC.

CDR3 coding DNA: TGTGCCAGCAGTGAACGGGTCAGCACAGATACGCAGTATTTT. Translating it yields CASSERVSTDTQYF. The chain carries TRBV6-1 and TRBJ2-3; no clear D gene. The V end lost 2 bases, the J end lost 0 bases, and 6 bases lay between the germline ends. The CDR3 contains 14 residues. Germline loops: CDR1 MNHNS, CDR2 SASEGT.

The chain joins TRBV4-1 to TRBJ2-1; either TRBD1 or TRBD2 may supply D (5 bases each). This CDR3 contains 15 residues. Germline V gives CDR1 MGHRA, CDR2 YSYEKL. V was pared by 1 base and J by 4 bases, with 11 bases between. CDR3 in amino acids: CASSQVQGPYNEQFF. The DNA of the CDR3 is TGCGCCAGCAGCCAAGTGCAGGGACCGTACAATGAGCAGTTCTTC.

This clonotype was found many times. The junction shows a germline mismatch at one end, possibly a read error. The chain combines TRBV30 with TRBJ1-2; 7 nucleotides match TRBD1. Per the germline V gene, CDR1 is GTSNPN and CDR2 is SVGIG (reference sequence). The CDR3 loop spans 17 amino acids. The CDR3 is CAWSVPGTAFPNYGCTF. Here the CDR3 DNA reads TGTGCCTGGAGTGTACCAGGGACAGCCTTTCCTAACTATGGCTGCACCTTC.

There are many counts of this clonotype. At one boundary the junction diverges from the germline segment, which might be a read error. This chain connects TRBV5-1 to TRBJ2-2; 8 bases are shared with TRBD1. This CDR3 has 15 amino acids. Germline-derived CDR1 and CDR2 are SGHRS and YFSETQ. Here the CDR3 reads CASSLGTGNTGELFF. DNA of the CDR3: TGTGCCAGCAGCTTGGGGACAGGTAACACCGGGGAGCTGTTTTTT.

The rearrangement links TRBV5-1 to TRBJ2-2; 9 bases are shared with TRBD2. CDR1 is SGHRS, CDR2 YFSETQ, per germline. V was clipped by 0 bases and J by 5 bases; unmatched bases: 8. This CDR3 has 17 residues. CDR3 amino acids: CASSLVPPAGGTGELFF. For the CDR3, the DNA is TGCGCCAGCAGCTTGGTCCCCCCAGCGGGAGGTACCGGGGAGCTGTTTTTT.

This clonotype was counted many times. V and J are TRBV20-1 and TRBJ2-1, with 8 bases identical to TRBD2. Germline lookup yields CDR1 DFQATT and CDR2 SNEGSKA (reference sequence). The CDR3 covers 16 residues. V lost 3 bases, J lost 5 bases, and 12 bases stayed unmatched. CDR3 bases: TGCAGTGCTAGCCTGAGGACTAGCTCAACACACAATGAGCAGTTCTTC. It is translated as CSASLRTSSTHNEQFF.

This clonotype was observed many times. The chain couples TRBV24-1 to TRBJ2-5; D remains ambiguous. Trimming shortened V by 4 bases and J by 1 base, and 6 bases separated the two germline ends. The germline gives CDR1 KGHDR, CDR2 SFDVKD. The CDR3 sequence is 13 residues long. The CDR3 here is CATSEAFQETQYF. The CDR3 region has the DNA TGTGCCACCAGTGAGGCATTCCAAGAGACCCAGTACTTC.

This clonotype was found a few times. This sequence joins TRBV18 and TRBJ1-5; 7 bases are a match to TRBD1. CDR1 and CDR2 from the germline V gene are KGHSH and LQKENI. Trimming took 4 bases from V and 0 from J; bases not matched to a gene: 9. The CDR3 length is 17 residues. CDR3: CASSLASGTDSNQPQHF. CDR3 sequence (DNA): TGTGCCAGCTCACTAGCTTCCGGGACAGATAGCAATCAGCCCCAGCATTTT.

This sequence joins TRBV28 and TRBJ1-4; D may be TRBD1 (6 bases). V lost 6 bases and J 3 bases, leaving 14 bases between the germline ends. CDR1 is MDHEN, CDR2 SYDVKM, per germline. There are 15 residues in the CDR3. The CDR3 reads CASSAPGASNEKLFF. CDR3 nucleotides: TGTGCCAGCAGCGCCCCGGGGGCGTCTAATGAAAAACTGTTTTTT.

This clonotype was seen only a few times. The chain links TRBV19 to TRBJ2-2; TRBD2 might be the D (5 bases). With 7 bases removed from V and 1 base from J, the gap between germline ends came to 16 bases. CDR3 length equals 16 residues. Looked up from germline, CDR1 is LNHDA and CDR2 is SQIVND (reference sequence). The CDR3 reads CASTTSSGLNTGELFF. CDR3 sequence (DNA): TGTGCCAGTACAACCTCATCGGGATTGAACACCGGGGAGCTGTTTTTT.

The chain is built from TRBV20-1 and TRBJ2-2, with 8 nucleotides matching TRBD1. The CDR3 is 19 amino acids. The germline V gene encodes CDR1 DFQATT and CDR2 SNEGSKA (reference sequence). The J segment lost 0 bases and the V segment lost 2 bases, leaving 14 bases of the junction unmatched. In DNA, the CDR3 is TGCAGTGCTAGATTGGGAGCCATGGCAGGGGGCTCGAACACCGGGGAGCTGTTTTTT. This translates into CSARLGAMAGGSNTGELFF.

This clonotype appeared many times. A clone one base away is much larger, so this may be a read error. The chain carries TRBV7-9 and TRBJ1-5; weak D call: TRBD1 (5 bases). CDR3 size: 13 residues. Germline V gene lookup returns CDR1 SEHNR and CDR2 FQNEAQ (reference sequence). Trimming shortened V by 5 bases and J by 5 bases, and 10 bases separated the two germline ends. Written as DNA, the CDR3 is TGTGCCAGCAGCCCACAGGAGGATCAGCCCCAGCATTTT. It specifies CASSPQEDQPQHF.

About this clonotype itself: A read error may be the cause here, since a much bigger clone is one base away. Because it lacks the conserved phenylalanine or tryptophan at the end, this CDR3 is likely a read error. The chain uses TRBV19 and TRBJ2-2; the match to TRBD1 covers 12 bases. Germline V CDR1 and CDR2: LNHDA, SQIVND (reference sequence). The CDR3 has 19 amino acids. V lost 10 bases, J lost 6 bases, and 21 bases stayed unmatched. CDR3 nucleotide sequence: TGTGCCACACACTCCGAAATTCGGGACAGGGGGCATGTCGCCGGGGAGCTGTTTCTT. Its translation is CATHSEIRDRGHVAGELFL.

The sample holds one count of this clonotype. The CDR3 spells CSARDGRLAGSGSYEQYF. CDR3 bases: TGCAGTGCTAGAGATGGCAGACTAGCGGGTTCAGGCTCCTACGAGCAGTACTTC. The genes are TRBV20-1 and TRBJ2-7; 10 nucleotides align to TRBD2. V shed 0 bases, J shed 0 bases, and the junction held 11 bases outside the gene matches. Germline assignment: CDR1 DFQATT and CDR2 SNEGSKA (reference sequence). CDR3 length equals 18 residues.

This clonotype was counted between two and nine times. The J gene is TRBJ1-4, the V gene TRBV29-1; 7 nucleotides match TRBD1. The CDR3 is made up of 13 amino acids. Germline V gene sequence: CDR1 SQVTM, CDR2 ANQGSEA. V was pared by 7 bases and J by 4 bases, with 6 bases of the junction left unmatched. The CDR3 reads CSALRDSNEKLFF. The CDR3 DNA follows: TGCAGCGCTCTCCGGGACAGTAATGAAAAACTGTTTTTT.

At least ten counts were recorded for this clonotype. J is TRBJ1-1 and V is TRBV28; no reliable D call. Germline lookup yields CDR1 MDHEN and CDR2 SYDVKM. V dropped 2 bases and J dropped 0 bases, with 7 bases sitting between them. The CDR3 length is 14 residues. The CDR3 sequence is CASSLILMNTEAFF. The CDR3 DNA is TGTGCCAGCAGTTTAATACTGATGAACACTGAAGCTTTCTTT.

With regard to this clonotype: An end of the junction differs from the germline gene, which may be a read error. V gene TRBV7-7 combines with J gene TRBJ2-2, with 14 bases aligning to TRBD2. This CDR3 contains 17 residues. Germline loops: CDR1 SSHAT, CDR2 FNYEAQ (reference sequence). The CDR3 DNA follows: TGTGCTAGCAGCCCGGGACTAGCGGGAGTAATCACCGGGGAGCTGTTTTTT. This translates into CASSPGLAGVITGELFF.

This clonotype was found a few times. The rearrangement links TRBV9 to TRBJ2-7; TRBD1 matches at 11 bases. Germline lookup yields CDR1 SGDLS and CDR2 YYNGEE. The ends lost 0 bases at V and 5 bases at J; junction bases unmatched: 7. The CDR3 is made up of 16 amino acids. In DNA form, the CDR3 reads TGTGCCAGCAGCGTAGACTTGGGACAGGGGGGCGACGAGCAGTACTTC. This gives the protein CASSVDLGQGGDEQYF.